This T cell receptor beta chain was identified during a study of shared clonotypes between healthy human individuals. Per sorted-subset replicate PCR, input was approximately 200 ng DNA, representing around 30,000 T cell genomes. Sequencing was performed with immunoSEQ multiplex PCR; in TCRdb, only in-frame clones are kept and a portion is missing. The sample lists about 730,000 clones; 55% to 75% were seen once. Whole-study results and caveats: Memory subsets generally showed smaller estimated richness than naive subsets did.

A remark on this clone: Its antigen is unknown.

The receptor was isolated from a woman under 40 in good health. Sequenced sample: memory CD4+ T cells sorted from blood. Subset described: CD45RA-negative fraction.

The CDR3 loop reads CASRPGRGSYEQYF. The DNA for the CDR3 is TGTGCCAGCAGACCGGGGAGGGGCTCCTACGAGCAGTACTTC. The chain has TRBV2 and TRBJ2-7, with 7 nucleotides matching TRBD2. The CDR3 length is 14 residues. V gave up 6 bases and J gave up 0 bases; unmatched junction bases: 5. In germline, CDR1 is SNHLY, CDR2 FYNNEI.